These 31 T cell receptor beta chains share one sample of origin, sequenced in a study of T-cell reconstitution after alpha-beta-depleted transplantation in children. Unique molecular identifiers were incorporated into the prepared TCRbeta library. MiXCR, run by TCRdb on the PCR reads, gives a single entry per CDR3 protein. The repertoire holds tens of thousands of distinct CDR3 sequences, roughly 8.7% seen once, with 27% in the top ten. This specimen was PBMCs, mostly from graft donor cells, taken 60 days after TCRalphabeta/CD19-depleted stem cell transplant. These receptors originate from a male patient aged 2 to 10 who had a stem cell transplant for chronic granulomatous disease, so the T cells may come from the graft donor.

This clonotype was seen a few times. This chain uses TRBV7-6 with TRBJ2-4; TRBD1 aligns across 8 bases. The CDR3 has 15 residues. Germline values: CDR1 SGHVS, CDR2 FNYEAQ. V trimming: 1 base; J trimming: 8 bases; junction bases outside the gene matches: 7. CDR3 sequence: CASSLGTGQGDIQYF. The CDR3 DNA follows: TGTGCCAGCAGCTTAGGGACAGGGCAAGGGGACATTCAGTACTTC. Based on the CDR3 plus reference TRBV7-6 and TRBJ2-4, the full variable domain is GAGVSQSPRYKVTKRGQDVALRCDPISGHVSLYWYRQALGQGPEFLTYFNYEAQQDKSGLPNDRFSAERPEGSISTLTIQRTEQRDSAMYRCASSLGTGQGDIQYFGAGTRLSVL.

At least ten counts were recorded for this clonotype. The V and J genes are TRBV11-2 and TRBJ2-2, with D perhaps matching TRBD2 (6 bases). The V gene's germline CDR1 is SGHAT and CDR2 FQNNGV. The CDR3 sequence is 15 residues long. Trimming removed 4 bases at V and 1 base at J, with 10 bases between. The CDR3 coding sequence is TGTGCCAGCAGCTCCGGGACTTTGAACACCGGGGAGCTGTTTTTT. As protein: CASSSGTLNTGELFF. The variable domain in full, with the rest retrieved from reference TRBV11-2 and TRBJ2-2, is EAGVAQSPRYKIIEKRQSVAFWCNPISGHATLYWYQQILGQGPKLLIQFQNNGVVDDSQLPKDRFSAERLKGVDSTLKIQPAKLEDSAVYLCASSSGTLNTGELFFGEGSRLTVL.

This clonotype was found a few times. V gene TRBV30 combines with J gene TRBJ2-4; 15 nucleotides align to TRBD2. CDR3 length: 17 amino acids. The trim removed 3 bases at V and 8 bases at J, leaving 11 bases unmatched. CDR1 GTSNPN and CDR2 SVGIG come from the germline V gene (reference sequence). Written as DNA, the CDR3 is TGTGCCTGGAGAACTTATGGGGGGACTAGCGGGGGGCACATTCAGTACTTC. This gives the protein CAWRTYGGTSGGHIQYF.

The V gene is TRBV19, the J gene TRBJ1-5; 7 bases are a match to TRBD1. Germline values: CDR1 LNHDA, CDR2 SQIVND (reference sequence). Trimming at V came to 6 bases and at J to 5 bases, leaving 4 bases not matched to a gene. The CDR3 totals 13 residues. The CDR3 nucleotides are TGTGCCAGTAGAGTACAGGGGCATCAGCCCCAGCATTTT. Translating it yields CASRVQGHQPQHF.

In its sample, this clonotype was seen many times. This rearrangement joins TRBV7-2 to TRBJ2-1; 11 bases line up with TRBD1. The length of the CDR3 is 16 residues. After removal of 6 bases from V and 8 bases from J, the junction contained 12 bases not matched to a gene. Germline V lookup: CDR1 SGHTA, CDR2 FQGNSA. The CDR3 sequence is CASRQSGTGGMYEQFF. The CDR3 DNA reads TGTGCCAGCAGGCAATCCGGGACAGGGGGTATGTATGAGCAGTTCTTC.

This clonotype showed up many times. The chain employs TRBV19 and TRBJ2-2; no reliable D call. Germline V gene sequence: CDR1 LNHDA, CDR2 SQIVND (reference sequence). The V end lost 8 bases, the J end lost 6 bases, and 10 bases lay between the germline ends. CDR3 size: 12 residues. The CDR3: CASGGWAGELFF. CDR3 sequence (DNA): TGTGCCAGTGGTGGCTGGGCCGGGGAGCTGTTTTTT.

This clonotype has a count of ten or more. The V call is TRBV4-2, the J call TRBJ2-1; 9 nucleotides align to TRBD2. Germline V gene data show CDR1 as LGHNA and CDR2 as YNFKEQ. Germline trimming cut 0 bases from V and 2 bases from J; bases unmatched to any gene: 5. The CDR3 is 17 amino acids. CDR3 residues: CASSQEAGGPPYNEQFF. As DNA, the CDR3 is TGTGCCAGCAGCCAAGAGGCGGGAGGGCCCCCCTACAATGAGCAGTTCTTC.

Ten or more counts support this clonotype. The chain carries TRBV7-8 and TRBJ2-7, with D maybe TRBD1 (5 bases). V was trimmed by 4 bases and J by 3 bases, leaving 13 bases between them. From germline, CDR1 is SGHVS and CDR2 FQNEAQ. This CDR3 contains 14 residues. Written as DNA, the CDR3 is TGTGCCAGCAGCTCGCACACGGACATCTACGAGCAGTACTTC. Protein sequence: CASSSHTDIYEQYF.

In its sample, this clonotype was seen many times. The rearrangement joins TRBV10-3 to TRBJ1-1; weak D call: TRBD1 (5 bases). CDR3 length equals 13 residues. Germline loops: CDR1 ENHRY, CDR2 SYGVKD. The germline V and J ends were trimmed by 4 bases and 6 bases, with 12 bases remaining between them. CDR3: CAISVKGSPEAFF. Here the CDR3 DNA reads TGTGCCATCAGTGTGAAGGGGAGCCCTGAAGCTTTCTTT.

At least ten counts were recorded for this clonotype. The rearrangement joins TRBV18 to TRBJ2-3, with D possibly matching TRBD2 (6 bases). Germline CDR1 is KGHSH and CDR2 is LQKENI. The length of the CDR3 is 11 residues. Trimming removed 8 bases from V and 9 bases from J, with 12 bases in between. The CDR3 loop reads CASVGGDTQYF. The CDR3 bases are TGTGCCAGCGTCGGGGGAGACACGCAGTATTTT.

This clonotype was detected a few times. V and J are TRBV20-1 and TRBJ2-3, with D possibly matching TRBD2 (6 bases). The CDR3 is 14 residues long. Germline loops: CDR1 DFQATT, CDR2 SNEGSKA (reference sequence). Trimming removed 6 bases from V and 4 bases from J, with 17 bases in between. CDR3 region: CSAGGRAGADTQYF. Written as DNA, the CDR3 is TGCAGTGCGGGGGGTCGAGCTGGGGCAGATACGCAGTATTTT.

There are a few counts of this clonotype. The V gene is TRBV6-1, the J gene TRBJ1-6; D remains ambiguous. V lost 0 bases to trimming and J lost 13 bases, with 19 bases between them. Germline values: CDR1 MNHNS, CDR2 SASEGT. This CDR3 is 16 amino acids long. CDR3 sequence: CASSEALGSGGNPLHF. The CDR3 DNA reads as TGTGCCAGCAGTGAAGCGCTGGGCAGCGGCGGCAACCCCCTCCACTTT.

This clonotype was seen ten or more times. The rearrangement uses TRBV7-3 and TRBJ2-2; unclear D gene. CDR1 is SGHTA and CDR2 is FQGTGA in the germline V gene. The CDR3 length is 12 residues. V lost 3 bases, J lost 4 bases, and 3 bases lay in between. CDR3 nucleotide sequence: TGTGCCAGCAGCTTTAGCACCGGGGAGCTGTTTTTT. Encoded protein: CASSFSTGELFF.

This clonotype was found a few times. CDR3 residues: CASSSLGGRYNSPLHF. CDR3 coding DNA: TGTGCCAGCAGTTCTTTAGGGGGCCGCTATAATTCACCCCTCCACTTT. The V call is TRBV27, the J call TRBJ1-6; 7 bases are a match to TRBD1. The J segment lost 3 bases and the V segment lost 4 bases, leaving 6 bases of the junction unmatched. This CDR3 is built from 16 residues. The germline V gene has CDR1 MNHEY and CDR2 SMNVEV (reference sequence).

This clonotype has a count of ten or more. The chain joins TRBV9 to TRBJ2-3; 7 bases map to TRBD1. This CDR3 spans 15 amino acids. The V segment lost 0 bases and the J segment 1 base; nucleotides outside the gene matches: 2. CDR1 is SGDLS, CDR2 YYNGEE, per germline. Written as DNA, the CDR3 is TGTGCCAGCAGCGTAGTAACAGGGGGCACAGATACGCAGTATTTT. The encoded protein is CASSVVTGGTDTQYF.

This clonotype has at least ten counts. The gene calls are TRBV11-2 and TRBJ2-1; D possibly corresponds to TRBD2 (6 bases). The germline V and J ends were trimmed by 0 bases and 9 bases, with 21 bases remaining between them. Germline V gene lookup returns CDR1 SGHAT and CDR2 FQNNGV. The CDR3 length is 17 residues. The CDR3 bases are TGTGCCAGCAGCTTAGAGACTAGTATTTCGGGGTTGGGTGAGCAGTTCTTC. This codes for CASSLETSISGLGEQFF.

This clonotype was seen many times. V and J are TRBV6-6 and TRBJ1-3; 10 bases line up with TRBD1. Germline values: CDR1 MNHNY, CDR2 SVGAGI (reference sequence). The ends lost 10 bases at V and 2 bases at J; junction bases unmatched: 2. The CDR3 length is 13 residues. The CDR3 reads CATDRGPGNTIYF. The DNA for the CDR3 is TGTGCCACCGACAGGGGGCCTGGAAACACCATATATTTT.

This clonotype was counted ten times or more. The chain is built from TRBV11-2 and TRBJ2-7; TRBD2 matches 7 bases. Germline-derived CDR1 and CDR2 are SGHAT and FQNNGV. Germline trimming cut 7 bases from V and 5 bases from J; bases unmatched to any gene: 17. The CDR3 consists of 16 residues. The CDR3 protein is CASNLGVTSSMNEQYF. The CDR3 region has the DNA TGTGCCAGCAACCTTGGAGTGACTAGCAGTATGAACGAGCAGTACTTC.

At least ten counts were recorded for this clonotype. The chain uses TRBV3-1 and TRBJ2-2; D not resolved. V was pared by 0 bases and J by 3 bases, with 20 bases between. CDR3 length equals 19 residues. Germline V lookup: CDR1 LGHDT, CDR2 YNNKEL (reference sequence). Here the CDR3 DNA reads TGTGCCAGCAGCCAAGATAGAGGCCCCACATGGATGTACACCGGGGAGCTGTTTTTT. Translating it yields CASSQDRGPTWMYTGELFF. The full variable domain, in which reference TRBV3-1 and TRBJ2-2 provide the parts outside the CDR3, is DTAVSQTPKYLVTQMGNDKSIKCEQNLGHDTMYWYKQDSKKFLKIMFSYNNKELIINETVPNRFSPKSPDKAHLNLHINSLELGDSAVYFCASSQDRGPTWMYTGELFFGEGSRLTVL.

This clonotype was picked up a small number of times. This chain connects TRBV12-3 or TRBV12-4 to TRBJ2-7; D perhaps matches TRBD2 (7 bases). The V and J ends lost 2 bases and 6 bases respectively, with 14 bases between them. The length of the CDR3 is 14 residues. The CDR3 DNA is TGTGCCAGCAGTTTACGGGGGGCCTGGGGCGAGCAGTACTTC. Translating it yields CASSLRGAWGEQYF.

This clonotype has a count of ten or more. The V and J genes are TRBV7-8 and TRBJ2-7; no firm D call. Germline CDR1 and CDR2: SGHVS and FQNEAQ. The CDR3 has 14 residues. Trimming took 1 base from V and 2 from J, leaving 9 bases between them. CDR3 nucleotides: TGTGCCAGCAGCTTAGACTTTTTAGCCTACGAGCAGTACTTC. It specifies CASSLDFLAYEQYF.

This clonotype was detected ten times or more. This chain joins TRBV29-1 and TRBJ2-1; no reliable D call. This CDR3 is 16 amino acids long. Trimming pared 4 bases from V and 5 bases from J, leaving 21 bases between. The V gene's germline CDR1 is SQVTM and CDR2 ANQGSEA. In DNA, the CDR3 is TGCAGCGTTGTGGGCAACTCTCAAAAATTTAACAATGAGCAGTTCTTC. Protein product: CSVVGNSQKFNNEQFF.

This clonotype was seen ten or more times. CDR3 coding DNA: TGTGCCAGCAGCCCCGGGACTAGCGGGATAGAGACCCAGTACTTC. Amino acids: CASSPGTSGIETQYF. V gene TRBV9 combines with J gene TRBJ2-5, with 13 nucleotides matching TRBD2. This CDR3 has 15 residues. Trimming cost V 4 bases and J 4 bases; bases outside gene matches: 4. The germline V gene has CDR1 SGDLS and CDR2 YYNGEE.

Many counts were recorded for this clonotype. V usage is TRBV20-1 and J usage is TRBJ1-1, with D tentatively TRBD1 (5 bases). Germline V gene data show CDR1 as DFQATT and CDR2 as SNEGSKA (reference sequence). V gave up 0 bases and J gave up 0 bases, with 14 bases separating them. This CDR3 region has 16 residues. In nucleotides, the CDR3 is TGCAGTGCTAGAGATATCGGCAGGGCGATGAACACTGAAGCTTTCTTT. Protein sequence: CSARDIGRAMNTEAFF.

This clonotype was recorded at least ten times. This rearrangement joins TRBV27 to TRBJ2-7, with a tentative D call TRBD1 (5 bases). V was clipped by 4 bases and J by 1 base, with 11 bases between them. The CDR3 has 14 amino acids. Germline-derived CDR1 and CDR2 are MNHEY and SMNVEV (reference sequence). The CDR3 spells CASSSQPGSYEQYF. Written as DNA, the CDR3 is TGTGCCAGCAGTTCTCAACCAGGGTCCTACGAGCAGTACTTC.

This clonotype came up once. V usage is TRBV20-1 and J usage is TRBJ2-5; 10 nucleotides match TRBD2. The CDR3 is 21 residues long. Trimming at V came to 0 bases and at J to 2 bases, leaving 21 bases not matched to a gene. Germline lookup yields CDR1 DFQATT and CDR2 SNEGSKA (reference sequence). In DNA, the CDR3 is TGCAGTGCTAGAGACCTTCCATCACACTACGAGCGGGAGGGCCCACAAGAGACCCAGTACTTC. Translation gives CSARDLPSHYEREGPQETQYF.

This clonotype appeared many times. V usage is TRBV7-2 and J usage is TRBJ2-3, with 8 bases lining up with TRBD2. Trimming removed 0 bases from V and 1 base from J; junction bases left unmatched: 3. The germline V gene has CDR1 SGHTA and CDR2 FQGNSA. CDR3 length equals 16 residues. The CDR3: CASSLAPTSGTDTQYF. The CDR3 region has the DNA TGTGCCAGCAGCTTAGCCCCGACTAGCGGCACAGATACGCAGTATTTT.

This clonotype came up a few times. The chain employs TRBV7-9 and TRBJ1-5; D is ambiguous. From germline, CDR1 is SEHNR and CDR2 FQNEAQ (reference sequence). Trimming took off 1 base at V and 6 bases at J, with 16 bases between the two ends. The CDR3 contains 16 residues. The CDR3 bases are TGTGCCAGCAGCTTAGATAGTGGGTGGAAAGGTCAGCCCCAGCATTTT. It specifies CASSLDSGWKGQPQHF.

The chain is built from TRBV29-1 and TRBJ2-7, with D perhaps TRBD2 (6 bases). The ends were cut back, 3 bases at V and 4 bases at J, with 10 bases in the middle. The CDR3 is made up of 12 amino acids. The germline gives CDR1 SQVTM, CDR2 ANQGSEA. CDR3 bases: TGCAGCGTTGAGCGGGGACGTTACGAGCAGTACTTC. Protein product: CSVERGRYEQYF.

This clonotype has a count of ten or more. The chain carries TRBV5-8 and TRBJ1-1; D is undetermined. Germline V gene sequence: CDR1 SGHTS, CDR2 YDEGEE. Trimming took 2 bases from V and 8 from J, leaving 13 bases between them. CDR3 length equals 13 residues. The CDR3 coding sequence is TGTGCCAGCAGCTTTTACCTGACCACGGAAGCTTTCTTT. As protein: CASSFYLTTEAFF.

This clonotype has ten or more counts. The chain links TRBV11-2 to TRBJ2-4; D is possibly TRBD1 (6 bases). Trimming took 5 bases from V and 1 from J, leaving 9 bases between them. The length of the CDR3 is 14 residues. The germline gives CDR1 SGHAT, CDR2 FQNNGV. As DNA, the CDR3 is TGTGCCAGCAGCACTCAGGGGGCCAAAAACATTCAGTACTTC. This encodes CASSTQGAKNIQYF.